Below are 11 T cell receptor beta chains sequenced from a single sample in a study of low-dose radiotherapy and immunotherapy resistance in tumors. Alpha and beta chains were covered, as first-strand cDNA relied on TRAV- and TRBV-specific primers. Over 20 PCR cycles, TCRs were amplified from a constant-region primer and V-primer adapter. MiXCR was run by TCRdb on the reads, yielding one entry per CDR3 protein. The profile shows 11,000 to 15,000 distinct CDR3 sequences, 40% to 60% of them singletons. The source is a human donor with advanced metastatic prostate, ovarian, gallbladder or colorectal cancer (not recorded which). This table probably holds off-target reads from a library built for another chain.

V and J are TRBV24-1 and TRBJ1-5, with 9 bases that match TRBD1. Germline trimming cut 3 bases from V and 3 bases from J; bases unmatched to any gene: 2. The CDR3 spans 15 residues. Looked up from germline, CDR1 is KGHDR and CDR2 is SFDVKD. CDR3 residues: CATSDGDRVNQPQHF. CDR3 DNA sequence: TGTGCCACCAGTGATGGGGACAGGGTCAATCAGCCCCAGCATTTT.

For the CDR3, the DNA is TGCAGCGCCGCACAGGGAGATCAGCCCCAGCATTTT. This translates into CSAAQGDQPQHF. The chain joins TRBV29-1 to TRBJ1-5; D may be TRBD1 (6 bases). The germline V gene has CDR1 SQVTM and CDR2 ANQGSEA. Trimming removed 7 bases at V and 5 bases at J, with 12 bases between. This CDR3 contains 12 residues.

This clonotype is classed as medium-sized. CDR3 in amino acids: CASKAGRGYRETQYF. The CDR3 nucleotides read TGTGCCAGCAAGGCTGGCCGGGGCTATAGGGAGACCCAGTACTTC. The gene calls are TRBV28 and TRBJ2-5, with D perhaps being TRBD1 or TRBD2 (5 bases each). Looked up from germline, CDR1 is MDHEN and CDR2 is SYDVKM. Trimming shortened V by 7 bases and J by 5 bases, and 20 bases separated the two germline ends. The CDR3 is 15 amino acids.

The chain links TRBV6-5 to TRBJ2-7, with TRBD1 matching over 9 bases. The CDR3 has 16 residues. The germline gives CDR1 MNHEY, CDR2 SVGAGI. Unmatched junction bases numbered 8, after V lost 5 bases and J lost 0 bases. CDR3 sequence reads: CASSKSGTGSSYEQYF. CDR3 nucleotides: TGTGCCAGCAGTAAATCCGGGACAGGGAGCTCCTACGAGCAGTACTTC.

The rearrangement links TRBV2 to TRBJ2-5; TRBD1 might be the D (6 bases). CDR3 length equals 13 residues. Trimming removed 3 bases at V and 6 bases at J, with 11 bases between. From germline, CDR1 is SNHLY and CDR2 FYNNEI. The CDR3 loop is CASSESRGKTQYF. CDR3 in DNA: TGTGCCAGCAGTGAGAGCAGGGGAAAGACCCAGTACTTC.

This clonotype was picked up a small number of times. This chain links TRBV2 with TRBJ1-5; no definite D call. The germline gives CDR1 SNHLY, CDR2 FYNNEI. The germline V and J ends were trimmed by 3 bases and 0 bases, with 12 bases remaining between them. This CDR3 has 16 amino acids. CDR3 sequence (DNA): TGTGCCAGCAGTGACGGAGGGTACTTTAGCAATCAGCCCCAGCATTTT. Translating gives CASSDGGYFSNQPQHF.

The rearrangement joins TRBV6-6 to TRBJ2-6; 7 nucleotides line up with TRBD2. The V gene end was trimmed by 2 bases and the J gene end by 9 bases; junction bases not matched to a gene: 13. This CDR3 comprises 17 residues. Per germline, CDR1 MNHNY and CDR2 SVGAGI (reference sequence). The CDR3 DNA reads TGTGCCAGCAGTTACCGCGGGAGAGGCCCTAGGGACAACGTCCTGACTTTC. It specifies CASSYRGRGPRDNVLTF.

This clonotype was detected only a few times. The genes are TRBV5-5 and TRBJ2-1; D unresolved. Germline V lookup: CDR1 SGHKS, CDR2 YYEKEE (reference sequence). Deletions cut 2 bases from V and 4 bases from J, with 10 bases between. The CDR3 covers 14 residues. The CDR3 here is CASSFREGYNEQFF. The CDR3 coding sequence is TGTGCCAGCAGCTTTAGGGAAGGGTACAATGAGCAGTTCTTC.

A few counts support this clonotype. V is TRBV5-1 and J is TRBJ1-2; D unclear. Trimming stripped 1 base from V and 1 base from J, with 17 bases between. Germline CDR1 SGHRS, CDR2 YFSETQ. CDR3 length equals 17 residues. The CDR3 region is CASSLILGAEDNYGYTF. Written as DNA, the CDR3 is TGCGCCAGCAGCTTGATTCTGGGTGCTGAGGATAACTATGGCTACACCTTC. Supplemented by reference TRBV5-1 and TRBJ1-2, the full variable domain reads KAGVTQTPRYLIKTRGQQVTLSCSPISGHRSVSWYQQTPGQGLQFLFEYFSETQRNKGNFPGRFSGRQFSNSRSEMNVSTLELGDSALYLCASSLILGAEDNYGYTFGSGTRLTVV.

V and J are TRBV20-1 and TRBJ2-3, with D tentatively TRBD2 (6 bases). CDR1 and CDR2 from the germline V gene are DFQATT and SNEGSKA (reference sequence). CDR3 length: 15 residues. V lost 3 bases and J lost 4, with 17 bases in between. CDR3 residues: CSARVDAGKADTQYF. In DNA, the CDR3 is TGCAGTGCTAGGGTTGACGCGGGGAAGGCAGATACGCAGTATTTT.

The V and J genes are TRBV29-1 and TRBJ2-7; D might be TRBD1 (5 bases). This CDR3 is built from 14 residues. CDR1 and CDR2 from the germline V gene are SQVTM and ANQGSEA. Between the trimmed V and J ends, which lost 6 bases and 5 bases, there was a span of 20 bases. The CDR3: CSVDALGRADEQYF. The CDR3 DNA is TGCAGCGTAGATGCTCTCGGCAGGGCGGACGAGCAGTACTTC.